The clone carrying this T cell receptor beta chain has ten or more counts. The source of the sample is a study of T cells in Graves' hyperthyroidism and ophthalmopathy. RNA transcripts gave rise to amplified TCR beta CDR3 regions. RT-PCR in the first round (using the HTBI primer set) targeted the TCR CDR3. TCRdb fed the multiplex PCR reads into MiXCR, producing one record per CDR3 protein. The repertoire holds under 350,000 distinct CDR3 sequences, 21% seen once, with 50% in the top ten. Patients were aged 18 to 65, had disease duration under 2 months, and had newly diagnosed hyperthyroidism. The CDR3 extends over 15 amino acids. CDR1 and CDR2 from the germline V gene are ENHRY and SYGVKD. V trimming: 4 bases; J trimming: 4 bases; junction bases outside the gene matches: 7.

The sequence derives from a woman aged 50 to 60 with Graves' hyperthyroidism. V gene TRBV10-3 combines with J gene TRBJ2-3; 8 bases are a match to TRBD2. The sequenced sample consisted of blood. The CDR3 loop reads CAISGSGRGADTQYF. The CDR3 coding sequence is TGTGCCATCAGTGGAAGCGGGAGAGGAGCAGATACGCAGTATTTT.